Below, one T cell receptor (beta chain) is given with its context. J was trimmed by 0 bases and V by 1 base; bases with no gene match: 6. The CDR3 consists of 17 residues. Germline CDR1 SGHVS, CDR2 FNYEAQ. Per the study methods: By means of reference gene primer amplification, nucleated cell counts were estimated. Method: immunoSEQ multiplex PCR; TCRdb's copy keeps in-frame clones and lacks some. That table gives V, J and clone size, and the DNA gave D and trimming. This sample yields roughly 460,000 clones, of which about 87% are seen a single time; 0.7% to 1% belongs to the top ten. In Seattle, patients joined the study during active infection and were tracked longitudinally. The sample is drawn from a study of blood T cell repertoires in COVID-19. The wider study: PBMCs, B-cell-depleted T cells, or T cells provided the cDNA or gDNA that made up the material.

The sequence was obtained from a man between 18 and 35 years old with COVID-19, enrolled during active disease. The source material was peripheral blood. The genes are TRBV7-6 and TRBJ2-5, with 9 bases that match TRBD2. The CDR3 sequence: CASSLESRGGYQETQYF. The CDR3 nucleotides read TGTGCCAGCAGCTTAGAGTCGCGGGGGGGGTACCAAGAGACCCAGTACTTC.